Presented here are 30 T cell receptor beta chains from one specimen sequenced in a study of blood T cell repertoires in COVID-19. Assay used: immunoSEQ multiplex PCR; TCRdb lists only in-frame clones, some missing. The sample contains about 160,000 clones, approximately 86% of which appear only once. The sequenced sample consisted of peripheral blood. The source of these receptors is a woman in her thirties or forties with COVID-19, enrolled during active disease.

The rearrangement joins TRBV30 to TRBJ1-6; D remains unclear. The V gene lost 0 bases and the J gene lost 7 bases, with 7 bases spanning the gap. Germline lookup yields CDR1 GTSNPN and CDR2 SVGIG (reference sequence). The CDR3 totals 13 residues. The CDR3 sequence is CAWSVQVNSPLHF. DNA for the CDR3: TGTGCCTGGAGTGTGCAGGTGAATTCACCCCTCCACTTT.

This sequence joins TRBV28 and TRBJ2-7; D is possibly TRBD1 (6 bases). The V end lost 3 bases, the J end lost 1 base, and 7 bases lay between the germline ends. The CDR3 is 13 residues long. The germline CDR1 and CDR2 sequences are MDHEN and SYDVKM. Written as DNA, the CDR3 is TGTGCCAGCAGTTTTGGACAGTCCTACGAGCAGTACTTC. It encodes CASSFGQSYEQYF.

The chain has TRBV25-1 and TRBJ2-1; 10 nucleotides align to TRBD2. The CDR3 contains 14 residues. The germline CDR1 and CDR2 sequences are MGHDK and SYGVNS. J was trimmed by 5 bases and V by 10 bases; bases with no gene match: 8. The CDR3, as DNA: TGTGCCACCCTTGTAGCGGGGGGAGACAATGAGCAGTTCTTC. It is translated as CATLVAGGDNEQFF.

In this sample, this clone turned up once. The genes are TRBV2 and TRBJ2-1; 8 bases are shared with TRBD2. Losses at the gene ends were 6 bases for V and 3 bases for J; bases not matched to a gene: 7. The CDR3 is made up of 15 amino acids. The germline V gene has CDR1 SNHLY and CDR2 FYNNEI. This CDR3 is CASSPPGTSYNEQFF. DNA for the CDR3: TGTGCCAGCAGCCCTCCCGGGACTAGCTACAATGAGCAGTTCTTC.

This clone showed up just once. The chain joins TRBV18 to TRBJ2-7, with TRBD1 identical over 7 bases. The germline gives CDR1 KGHSH, CDR2 LQKENI. The CDR3 runs to 14 residues. The J segment lost 1 base and the V segment lost 3 bases, leaving 3 bases of the junction unmatched. The CDR3 DNA reads TGTGCCAGCTCACCCCGGGACAGTTCCTACGAGCAGTACTTC. This codes for CASSPRDSSYEQYF.

This sequence joins TRBV28 and TRBJ2-4, with a possible D match to TRBD1 (6 bases). Germline-derived CDR1 and CDR2 are MDHEN and SYDVKM. V shed 6 bases and J shed 0 bases, with 12 bases lying between them. The CDR3 runs to 15 residues. DNA for the CDR3: TGTGCCAGCAGCCTAACAGGGCTAGCCAAAAACATTCAGTACTTC. It encodes CASSLTGLAKNIQYF.

The chain carries TRBV27 and TRBJ1-5; tentatively, D is TRBD1 (5 bases). The CDR3 contains 16 residues. Trimming stripped 4 bases from V and 2 bases from J, with 15 bases between. The germline CDR1 and CDR2 sequences are MNHEY and SMNVEV (reference sequence). This CDR3 reads CASSSAGFMGNQPQHF. The DNA of the CDR3 is TGTGCCAGCAGTTCAGCAGGGTTTATGGGCAATCAGCCCCAGCATTTT.

The V gene is TRBV19, the J gene TRBJ1-5; D not resolved. Trimming took off 4 bases at V and 4 bases at J, with 8 bases between the two ends. This CDR3 is 13 amino acids long. CDR1 and CDR2 (germline): LNHDA, SQIVND (reference sequence). Here the CDR3 DNA reads TGTGCCAGTAGTACTTCAGGTAATCAGCCCCAGCATTTT. This sequence encodes CASSTSGNQPQHF.

The chain is built from TRBV5-1 and TRBJ2-7; the match to TRBD2 covers 7 bases. The CDR3 totals 14 residues. After removal of 4 bases from V and 5 bases from J, the junction contained 9 bases not matched to a gene. CDR1 is SGHRS and CDR2 is YFSETQ in the germline V gene. CDR3 region: CASSPNTGTNEQYF. CDR3 bases: TGCGCCAGCAGCCCCAATACCGGGACTAACGAGCAGTACTTC.

This chain joins TRBV28 and TRBJ2-4; 8 bases are shared with TRBD2. With V trimmed by 6 bases and J by 4 bases, 8 bases remained unmatched. This CDR3 comprises 15 residues. Germline V gene data show CDR1 as MDHEN and CDR2 as SYDVKM. CDR3 sequence: CASRHTSGGKNIQYF. The CDR3 DNA reads TGTGCCAGCAGACACACTAGCGGCGGGAAAAACATTCAGTACTTC. The whole variable domain, filled in from reference TRBV28 and TRBJ2-4, reads DVKVTQSSRYLVKRTGEKVFLECVQDMDHENMFWYRQDPGLGLRLIYFSYDVKMKEKGDIPEGYSVSREKKERFSLILESASTNQTSMYLCASRHTSGGKNIQYFGAGTRLSVL.

The CDR3 here is CASSSSAVGGYTF. The CDR3 bases are TGCGCCAGCAGCTCGTCAGCGGTCGGGGGCTACACCTTC. The rearrangement joins TRBV5-1 to TRBJ1-2; D uncertain. CDR3 size: 13 residues. Germline V CDR1 and CDR2: SGHRS, YFSETQ. The ends were cut back, 3 bases at V and 8 bases at J, with 14 bases in the middle.

The chain uses TRBV6-5 and TRBJ1-4, with D possibly being TRBD1 (5 bases). The CDR3 is 15 residues long. Germline CDR1 is MNHEY and CDR2 is SVGAGI. The ends were cut back, 8 bases at V and 0 bases at J, with 13 bases in the middle. The DNA of the CDR3 is TGTGCCAGCGGGGGGAGGGGTGCAACTAATGAAAAACTGTTTTTT. Amino acid sequence: CASGGRGATNEKLFF.

The V call is TRBV14, the J call TRBJ2-7; 11 bases are a match to TRBD1. The CDR3 loop spans 13 amino acids. Germline CDR1 and CDR2: SGHDN and FVKESK. V trimming: 4 bases; J trimming: 7 bases; junction bases outside the gene matches: 3. As DNA, the CDR3 is TGTGCCAGCAGCCTGGACAGGGGGCGGGAGCAGTACTTC. Encoded protein: CASSLDRGREQYF.

The chain carries TRBV7-2 and TRBJ2-1, with TRBD2 matching over 11 bases. Germline values: CDR1 SGHTA, CDR2 FQGNSA. CDR3 size: 14 residues. V gave up 5 bases and J gave up 12 bases; unmatched junction bases: 9. The CDR3 region has the DNA TGTGCCAGCAGCACGCGACTAGCGGGATTTCGGCAGTTCTTC. Amino acid sequence: CASSTRLAGFRQFF. The whole variable domain, filled in from reference TRBV7-2 and TRBJ2-1, reads GAGVSQSPSNKVTEKGKDVELRCDPISGHTALYWYRQSLGQGLEFLIYFQGNSAPDKSGLPSDRFSAERTGGSVSTLTIQRTQQEDSAVYLCASSTRLAGFRQFFGPGTRLTVL.

This chain links TRBV7-9 with TRBJ2-1, with 8 bases lining up with TRBD2. The CDR3 is 15 amino acids. The V segment lost 3 bases and the J segment 6 bases; nucleotides outside the gene matches: 7. CDR1 and CDR2 from the germline V gene are SEHNR and FQNEAQ (reference sequence). CDR3 protein: CASSFGGALANEQFF. CDR3 nucleotides: TGTGCCAGCAGCTTCGGGGGGGCGCTAGCCAATGAGCAGTTCTTC.

CDR3 nucleotides: TGTGCCAGCACGGGGGGGTACACCGGGGAGCTGTTTTTT. Its protein product is CASTGGYTGELFF. The V and J genes are TRBV7-9 and TRBJ2-2; 8 bases agree with TRBD2. This CDR3 has 13 residues. V was pared by 7 bases and J by 3 bases, with 1 base of the junction left unmatched. Germline assignment: CDR1 SEHNR and CDR2 FQNEAQ (reference sequence).

The chain employs TRBV7-9 and TRBJ2-7, with TRBD2 matching over 7 bases. The junction had 8 bases not matched to a gene; V was cut back by 3 bases and J by 6 bases. CDR3 length equals 14 residues. Per the germline V gene, CDR1 is SEHNR and CDR2 is FQNEAQ (reference sequence). The CDR3 DNA sequence: TGTGCCAGCAGCTTCGGAGGGAGGGCCACCGAGCAGTACTTC. Its protein is CASSFGGRATEQYF.

V is TRBV15 and J is TRBJ2-2; TRBD2 matches at 7 bases. Germline assignment: CDR1 LNHNV and CDR2 YYDKDF (reference sequence). CDR3 length equals 14 residues. The V segment lost 5 bases and the J segment 3 bases; nucleotides outside the gene matches: 3. DNA of the CDR3: TGTGCCACCAGCGGCGGGGGAGACACCGGGGAGCTGTTTTTT. Its translation: CATSGGGDTGELFF.

The V and J genes are TRBV9 and TRBJ1-3; 7 nucleotides align to TRBD1. CDR1 is SGDLS and CDR2 is YYNGEE in the germline V gene. The CDR3 runs 18 residues. V shed 0 bases and J 4 bases; nucleotides not matched to a gene: 13. The CDR3 loop is CASSVGGGTAGLGNTIYF. The CDR3 DNA follows: TGTGCCAGCAGCGTAGGCGGGGGGACAGCCGGACTCGGAAACACCATATATTTT. Complete variable domain (other parts from reference TRBV9 and TRBJ1-3): DSGVTQTPKHLITATGQRVTLRCSPRSGDLSVYWYQQSLDQGLQFLIQYYNGEERAKGNILERFSAQQFPDLHSELNLSSLELGDSALYFCASSVGGGTAGLGNTIYFGEGSWLTVV.

The chain is built from TRBV6-5 and TRBJ2-5, with TRBD2 matching 10 bases. V was pared by 10 bases and J by 7 bases, with 9 bases of the junction left unmatched. Germline V CDR1 and CDR2: MNHEY, SVGAGI. CDR3 length: 13 amino acids. The DNA of the CDR3 is TGTGCCACGAAAGCGGGAGGGCCTCCGACCCAGTACTTC. Residues: CATKAGGPPTQYF.

The CDR3 region has the DNA TGCAGCGTTGAGAACCGGGACAGGGGATATGGCTACACCTTC. Translation: CSVENRDRGYGYTF. The rearrangement links TRBV29-1 to TRBJ1-2; 10 bases line up with TRBD1. From germline, CDR1 is SQVTM and CDR2 ANQGSEA. The CDR3 is 14 residues long. The ends lost 3 bases at V and 5 bases at J; junction bases unmatched: 6.

The chain links TRBV7-2 to TRBJ2-3, with 9 bases fitting TRBD1. The CDR3 has 15 amino acids. Trimming at V came to 3 bases and at J to 3 bases, leaving 4 bases not matched to a gene. Germline values: CDR1 SGHTA, CDR2 FQGNSA. The CDR3 loop reads CASSFGTGRTDTQYF. CDR3 bases: TGTGCCAGCAGCTTTGGGACAGGGAGGACAGATACGCAGTATTTT.

The V gene is TRBV2, the J gene TRBJ2-1; D gene unclear. Germline loops: CDR1 SNHLY, CDR2 FYNNEI. The germline V and J ends were trimmed by 7 bases and 7 bases, with 14 bases remaining between them. The CDR3 is made up of 13 amino acids. CDR3 bases: TGTGCCAGCAATCTAGTAGGCAAGAATGAGCAGTTCTTC. It translates to CASNLVGKNEQFF.

The chain is built from TRBV30 and TRBJ2-1, with 10 bases aligning to TRBD2. This CDR3 comprises 15 residues. Trimming at V came to 6 bases and at J to 6 bases, leaving 11 bases not matched to a gene. CDR1 and CDR2 from the germline V gene are GTSNPN and SVGIG (reference sequence). The CDR3 sequence: CACSPLAGAVNEQFF. CDR3 DNA: TGTGCCTGTTCACCTCTAGCGGGAGCAGTCAATGAGCAGTTCTTC.

This clone was detected once. This chain joins TRBV3-1 (or the pseudogene TRBV3-2) and TRBJ2-3, with D perhaps TRBD2 (6 bases). The CDR3 has 15 amino acids. In germline, CDR1 is LGHDT, CDR2 YNNKEL (reference sequence). The ends were cut back, 4 bases at V and 1 base at J, with 12 bases in the middle. The CDR3, as DNA: TGTGCCAGCAGCCCGAAGGGACTTCGCACAGATACGCAGTATTTT. Its protein product is CASSPKGLRTDTQYF.

The rearrangement uses TRBV14 and TRBJ2-1, with 13 bases fitting TRBD2. With 4 bases clipped from V and 12 bases from J, the junction kept 12 bases outside the gene matches. The CDR3 has 16 residues. Germline V lookup: CDR1 SGHDN, CDR2 FVKESK. CDR3 amino acids: CASSLGLAGLTTRQFF. CDR3 DNA: TGTGCCAGCAGCCTGGGACTAGCGGGACTTACAACGCGGCAGTTCTTC.

This clone was counted many times. The V gene is TRBV28, the J gene TRBJ1-2; 10 bases match TRBD1. The CDR3 has 13 amino acids. Trimming took 8 bases from V and 7 from J; bases not matched to a gene: 7. Germline CDR1 MDHEN, CDR2 SYDVKM. The CDR3, as DNA: TGTGCCAGCCGGGACAGGGGTATTTTTGGCTACACCTTC. It codes for CASRDRGIFGYTF.

The CDR3 is CASSPAGWRKGSGELFF. CDR3 DNA sequence: TGTGCCAGCTCACCGGCCGGCTGGCGGAAAGGCTCCGGGGAGCTGTTTTTT. The rearrangement uses TRBV18 and TRBJ2-2, with no clear D. Between the trimmed V and J ends, which lost 3 bases and 6 bases, there was a span of 20 bases. CDR1 KGHSH and CDR2 LQKENI come from the germline V gene. CDR3 length equals 17 residues.

This clone has more than one count but fewer than ten. The rearrangement joins TRBV5-5 to TRBJ2-7; 10 bases are a match to TRBD1. The CDR3 contains 16 residues. The germline gives CDR1 SGHKS, CDR2 YYEKEE (reference sequence). V shed 4 bases and J 3 bases; nucleotides not matched to a gene: 10. The CDR3 DNA sequence: TGTGCCAGCAGCCCAGGTGGGGGACAGGGGTACTACGAGCAGTACTTC. Its protein is CASSPGGGQGYYEQYF.

The chain has TRBV24-1 and TRBJ2-1; D is undetermined. V was cut by 3 bases and J by 5 bases, with 13 bases left in between. The CDR3 is 15 residues long. Germline V gene data show CDR1 as KGHDR and CDR2 as SFDVKD. The CDR3 DNA reads TGTGCCACCAGTGATCCAGGATTCTTGGACAATGAGCAGTTCTTC. It is translated as CATSDPGFLDNEQFF.